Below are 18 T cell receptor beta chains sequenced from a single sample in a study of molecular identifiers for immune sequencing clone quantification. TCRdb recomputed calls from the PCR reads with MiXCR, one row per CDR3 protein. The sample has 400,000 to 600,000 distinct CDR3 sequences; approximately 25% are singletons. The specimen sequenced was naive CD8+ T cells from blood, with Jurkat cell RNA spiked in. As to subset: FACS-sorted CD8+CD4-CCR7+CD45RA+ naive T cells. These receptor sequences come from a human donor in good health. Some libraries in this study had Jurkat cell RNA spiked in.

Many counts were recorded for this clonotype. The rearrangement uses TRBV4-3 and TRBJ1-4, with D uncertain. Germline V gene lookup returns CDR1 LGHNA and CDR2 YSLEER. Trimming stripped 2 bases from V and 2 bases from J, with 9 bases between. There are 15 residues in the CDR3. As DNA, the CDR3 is TGCGCCAGCAGCCAATTGTTCCCCACTAATGAAAAACTGTTTTTT. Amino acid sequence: CASSQLFPTNEKLFF.

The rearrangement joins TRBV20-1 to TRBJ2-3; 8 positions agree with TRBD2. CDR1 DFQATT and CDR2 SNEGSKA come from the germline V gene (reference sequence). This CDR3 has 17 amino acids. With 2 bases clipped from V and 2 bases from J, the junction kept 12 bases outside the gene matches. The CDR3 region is CSARKRETSVDTDTQYF. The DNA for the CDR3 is TGCAGTGCTAGAAAGCGCGAGACTAGCGTGGACACAGATACGCAGTATTTT.

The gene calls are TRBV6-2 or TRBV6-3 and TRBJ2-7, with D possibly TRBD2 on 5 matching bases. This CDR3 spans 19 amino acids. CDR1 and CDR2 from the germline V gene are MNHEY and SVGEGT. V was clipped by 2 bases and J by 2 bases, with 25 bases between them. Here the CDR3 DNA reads TGTGCCAGCAGTTACGCCCGGGGTCTGGAAACAGCAAATCCCTACGAGCAGTACTTC. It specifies CASSYARGLETANPYEQYF.

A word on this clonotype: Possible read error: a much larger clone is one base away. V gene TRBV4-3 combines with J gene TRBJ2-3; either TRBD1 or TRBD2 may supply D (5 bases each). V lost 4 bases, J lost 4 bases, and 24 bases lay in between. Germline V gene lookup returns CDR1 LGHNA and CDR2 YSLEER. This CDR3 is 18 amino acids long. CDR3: CASSPEGLGREKPDTQYF. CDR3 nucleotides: TGCGCCAGCAGCCCAGAGGGGCTTGGCAGGGAAAAACCAGATACGCAGTATTTT.

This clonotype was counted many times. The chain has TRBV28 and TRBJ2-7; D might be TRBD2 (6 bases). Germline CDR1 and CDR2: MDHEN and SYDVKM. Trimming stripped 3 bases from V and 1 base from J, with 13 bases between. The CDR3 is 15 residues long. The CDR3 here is CASSFVPGDSYEQYF. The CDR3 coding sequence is TGTGCCAGCAGTTTTGTCCCGGGAGATTCCTACGAGCAGTACTTC.

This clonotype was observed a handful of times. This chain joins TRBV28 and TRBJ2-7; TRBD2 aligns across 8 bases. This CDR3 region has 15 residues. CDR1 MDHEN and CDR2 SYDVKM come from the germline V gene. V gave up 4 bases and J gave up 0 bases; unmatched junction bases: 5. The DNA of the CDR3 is TGTGCCAGCAGTTCACCAACTAGCGGCTCCTACGAGCAGTACTTC. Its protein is CASSSPTSGSYEQYF.

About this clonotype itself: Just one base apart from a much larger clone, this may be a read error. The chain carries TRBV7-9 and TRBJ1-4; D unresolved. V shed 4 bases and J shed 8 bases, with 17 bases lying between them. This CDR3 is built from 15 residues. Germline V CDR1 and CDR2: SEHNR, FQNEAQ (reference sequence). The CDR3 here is CASSSPSRVAEKLFF. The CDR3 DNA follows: TGTGCCAGCAGCTCCCCATCTCGGGTGGCGGAAAAACTGTTTTTT.

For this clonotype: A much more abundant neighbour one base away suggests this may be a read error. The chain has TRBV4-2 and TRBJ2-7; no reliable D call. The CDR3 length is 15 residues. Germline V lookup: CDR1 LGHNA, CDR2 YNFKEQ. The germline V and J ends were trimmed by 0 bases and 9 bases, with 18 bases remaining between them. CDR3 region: CASSQDFGPSGAQYF. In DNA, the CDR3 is TGTGCCAGCAGCCAAGATTTCGGGCCGAGTGGCGCGCAGTACTTC.

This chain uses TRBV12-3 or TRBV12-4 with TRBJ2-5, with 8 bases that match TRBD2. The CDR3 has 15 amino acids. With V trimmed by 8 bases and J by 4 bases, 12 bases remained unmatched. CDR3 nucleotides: TGTGCCAGCGTCCGGACTAGCTTTGGTAGAGAGACCCAGTACTTC. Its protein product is CASVRTSFGRETQYF.

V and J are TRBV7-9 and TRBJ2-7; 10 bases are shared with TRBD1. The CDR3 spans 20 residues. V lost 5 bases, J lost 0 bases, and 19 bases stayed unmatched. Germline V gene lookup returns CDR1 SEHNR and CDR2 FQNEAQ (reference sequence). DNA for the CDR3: TGTGCCAGCAGCCCGCTTAGTGGGACAGGGGCTAGCACCGACTCCTACGAGCAGTACTTC. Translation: CASSPLSGTGASTDSYEQYF.

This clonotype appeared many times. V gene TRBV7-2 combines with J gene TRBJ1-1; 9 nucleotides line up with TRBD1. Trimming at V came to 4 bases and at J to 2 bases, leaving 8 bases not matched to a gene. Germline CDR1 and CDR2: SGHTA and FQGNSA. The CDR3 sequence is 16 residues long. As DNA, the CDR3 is TGTGCCAGCAGCTCGCCCGGGACAGGGCGTAACACTGAAGCTTTCTTT. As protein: CASSSPGTGRNTEAFF. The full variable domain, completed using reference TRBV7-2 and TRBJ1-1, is GAGVSQSPSNKVTEKGKDVELRCDPISGHTALYWYRQSLGQGLEFLIYFQGNSAPDKSGLPSDRFSAERTGGSVSTLTIQRTQQEDSAVYLCASSSPGTGRNTEAFFGQGTRLTVV.

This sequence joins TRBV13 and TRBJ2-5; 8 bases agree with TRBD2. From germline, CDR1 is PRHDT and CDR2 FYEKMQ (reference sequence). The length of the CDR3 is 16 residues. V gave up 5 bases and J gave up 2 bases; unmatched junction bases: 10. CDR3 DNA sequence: TGTGCCAGCAGCGCCCAGGCAGGGACTAGGCAAGAGACCCAGTACTTC. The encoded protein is CASSAQAGTRQETQYF.

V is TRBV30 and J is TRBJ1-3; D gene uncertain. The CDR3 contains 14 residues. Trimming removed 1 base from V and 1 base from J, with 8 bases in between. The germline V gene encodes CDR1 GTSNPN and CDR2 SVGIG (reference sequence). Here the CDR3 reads CAWSAGVSGNTIYF. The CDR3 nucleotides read TGTGCCTGGAGTGCTGGGGTTTCTGGAAACACCATATATTTT.

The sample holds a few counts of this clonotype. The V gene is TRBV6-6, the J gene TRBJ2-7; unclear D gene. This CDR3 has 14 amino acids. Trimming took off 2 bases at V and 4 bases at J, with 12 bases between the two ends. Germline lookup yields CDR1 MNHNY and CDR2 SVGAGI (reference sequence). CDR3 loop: CASSYDDGPYEQYF. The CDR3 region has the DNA TGTGCCAGCAGTTACGATGACGGTCCGTACGAGCAGTACTTC.

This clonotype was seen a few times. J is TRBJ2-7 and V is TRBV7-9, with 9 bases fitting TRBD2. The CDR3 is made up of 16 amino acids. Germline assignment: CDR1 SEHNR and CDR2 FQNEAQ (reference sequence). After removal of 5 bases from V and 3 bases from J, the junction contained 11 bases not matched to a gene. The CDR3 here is CASSPPRTSAYYEQYF. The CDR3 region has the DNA TGTGCCAGCAGCCCACCCCGGACTAGCGCGTACTACGAGCAGTACTTC. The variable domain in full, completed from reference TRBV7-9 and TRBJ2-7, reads DTGVSQNPRHKITKRGQNVTFRCDPISEHNRLYWYRQTLGQGPEFLTYFQNEAQLEKSRLLSDRFSAERPKGSFSTLEIQRTEQGDSAMYLCASSPPRTSAYYEQYFGPGTRLTVT.

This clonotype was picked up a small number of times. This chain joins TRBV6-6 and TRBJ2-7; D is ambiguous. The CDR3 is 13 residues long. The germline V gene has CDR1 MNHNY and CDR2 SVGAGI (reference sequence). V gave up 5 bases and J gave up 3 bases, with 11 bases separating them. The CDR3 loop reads CASSTMDVYEQYF. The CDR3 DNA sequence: TGTGCCAGCAGTACAATGGACGTCTACGAGCAGTACTTC.

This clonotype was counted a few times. The CDR3 DNA sequence: TGTGCCATCAGTGCCGGGCAGGGCGCTTACGAGCAGTACTTC. It encodes CAISAGQGAYEQYF. The V and J genes are TRBV10-3 and TRBJ2-7, with D tentatively TRBD1 (5 bases). Trimming pared 4 bases from V and 4 bases from J, leaving 14 bases between. Germline V lookup: CDR1 ENHRY, CDR2 SYGVKD. This CDR3 is built from 14 residues.

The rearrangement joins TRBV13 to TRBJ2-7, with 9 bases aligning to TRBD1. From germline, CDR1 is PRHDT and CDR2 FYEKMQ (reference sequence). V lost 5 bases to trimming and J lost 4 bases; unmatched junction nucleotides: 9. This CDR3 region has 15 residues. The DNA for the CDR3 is TGTGCCAGCAGCCTGGGTACAGGGGGCGGATACGAGCAGTACTTC. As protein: CASSLGTGGGYEQYF.